This TCR beta chain came from a study of blood T cell repertoires in COVID-19 (TCRdb year 2020). With respect to the entire study: The collaborator samples originated in the United States, Italy and Spain and spanned the acute and convalescent phases of COVID-19. The material from the prospective study consisted of cDNA or gDNA derived from T cells, B-cell-depleted T cells, or PBMCs. The dataset comprised deeply sampled blood TCRbeta repertoires from subjects exposed to, actively infected with, or recovered from COVID-19. A freely available public database, intended as a resource for researchers studying the immune response to SARS-CoV-2, is where the repertoires were released. The samples were drawn from the first 160 participants of the ongoing ImmuneRACE study and from 950 to 1,500 subjects provided by 6 global collaborators. Nearly every sample came with metadata listing a de-identified subject ID, COVID-19 status, age in years and sex. HLA class I and class II types, where available, came from metadata supplied by the sample provider rather than from assay-based typing. Study-level results and caveats: How much clinical and demographic metadata was included differed by source and by participant, and the metadata was provided uncurated.

TCRbeta CDR3 regions were amplified from genomic DNA by means of the immunoSEQ Assay, a bias-controlled multiplex PCR. The authors' analysis ran thus. The number of nucleated cells in each sample was estimated from the amplification of reference gene primers within the assay. To quantify the absolute abundance of each unique TCRbeta CDR3 rearrangement, sequence reads were collapsed and filtered. For each sample, productive Simpson clonality was calculated as the square root of Simpson's diversity index across productive rearrangements. This immuneACCESS table, as held by TCRdb, lists in-frame sequences with V and J called but not all clones. Of the missing ones, under half trace to an unresolved V gene in checked studies; the others have no known cause. That table supplies the V and J calls and clone size; D and trimming were determined from the DNA. The sample yields roughly 200,000 clones; approximately 79% were counted once. 13% of the sample goes to the ten largest clones.

Another Seattle source contributed samples from volunteer blood donors who had recovered from COVID-19. Collaborating institutions collected whole blood in K2EDTA tubes following their own protocols. For TCRbeta analysis, collaborator samples were shipped as frozen whole blood, as isolated PBMCs, or as DNA extracted from either sample type. V is cut by 0 bases and J by 9 bases, and the space between the germline ends is 11 bases. The CDR3 goes from the cysteine to the phenylalanine over 12 residues. Only the CDR3 DNA stays, 36 bases, in frame from base 1. CDR1 and CDR2, per the germline V gene, are SQVTM and ANQGSEA. This clone was observed a single time. There is no known antigen for this receptor. Base-call qualities are not available, and no considerably larger clone is one nucleotide away.

This chain joins TRBV29-1 to TRBJ2-5, with TRBD2 as a weak D call on 6 bases. The sample was peripheral blood. The receptor was isolated from a man aged 50 to 60 who had recovered from COVID-19. The sequenced DNA is TGCAGCGTTGAAGATCGTCCGGGGGCCCAGTACTTC. It specifies CSVEDRPGAQYF.